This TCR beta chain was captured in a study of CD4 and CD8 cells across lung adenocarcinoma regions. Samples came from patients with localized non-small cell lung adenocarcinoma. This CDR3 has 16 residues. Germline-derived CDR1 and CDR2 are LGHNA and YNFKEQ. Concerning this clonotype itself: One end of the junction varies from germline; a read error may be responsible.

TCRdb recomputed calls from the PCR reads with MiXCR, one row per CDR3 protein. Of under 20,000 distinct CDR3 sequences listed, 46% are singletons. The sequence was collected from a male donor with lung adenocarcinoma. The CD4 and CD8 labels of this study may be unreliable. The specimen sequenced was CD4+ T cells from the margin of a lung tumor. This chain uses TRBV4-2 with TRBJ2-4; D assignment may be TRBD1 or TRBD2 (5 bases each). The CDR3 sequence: CASSQAGLSAKNMQYF. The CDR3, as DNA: TGTGCCAGCAGCCAAGCGGGGCTGAGCGCCAAAAACATGCAGTACTTT.